These 28 T cell receptor beta chains originate from one sample sequenced in a study of T cells in Graves' hyperthyroidism and ophthalmopathy. RNA transcripts provided the source from which TCR beta CDR3 regions were amplified. Primed by the HTBI set, a first-round RT-PCR was run on the TCR CDR3. TCRdb ran MiXCR on the multiplex PCR reads and lists one entry per CDR3 protein. This table has 250,000 to 300,000 distinct CDR3 sequences, roughly 19% appearing once. The sequenced sample was blood. Every receptor here comes from a man in his fifties with Graves' ophthalmopathy.

This rearrangement joins TRBV7-3 to TRBJ2-7; tentative D call: TRBD1 (6 bases). This CDR3 region has 15 residues. Germline CDR1 and CDR2: SGHTA and FQGTGA. V was pared by 2 bases and J by 2 bases, with 13 bases between. DNA for the CDR3: TGTGCCAGCAGCTTAGAAGACAGGCCAACCTACGAGCAGTACTTC. Its translation is CASSLEDRPTYEQYF.

This clonotype has more than one count but fewer than ten. The V call is TRBV29-1, the J call TRBJ2-1; 10 bases align to TRBD1. The CDR3 runs to 14 residues. The germline V gene has CDR1 SQVTM and CDR2 ANQGSEA. With 5 bases clipped from V and 8 bases from J, the junction kept 9 bases outside the gene matches. This CDR3 is CSVPGTGEIHEQFF. The DNA for the CDR3 is TGCAGCGTTCCGGGGACAGGGGAAATTCATGAGCAGTTCTTC.

The rearrangement joins TRBV28 to TRBJ2-3; D is unclear. Trimming took 5 bases from V and 6 from J, leaving 12 bases between them. There are 13 residues in the CDR3. Germline CDR1 and CDR2: MDHEN and SYDVKM. CDR3 residues: CASSLPPLDTQYF. For the CDR3, the DNA is TGTGCCAGCAGTCTCCCCCCCCTCGATACGCAGTATTTT.

The rearrangement links TRBV28 to TRBJ2-4; D is unresolved. CDR3 length: 13 amino acids. Germline V gene data show CDR1 as MDHEN and CDR2 as SYDVKM. V lost 6 bases and J lost 6, with 12 bases in between. The CDR3 sequence: CASSRPNLNIQYF. The CDR3 DNA reads as TGTGCCAGCAGCCGCCCCAACTTAAACATTCAGTACTTC. The variable domain in full, completed from reference TRBV28 and TRBJ2-4, reads DVKVTQSSRYLVKRTGEKVFLECVQDMDHENMFWYRQDPGLGLRLIYFSYDVKMKEKGDIPEGYSVSREKKERFSLILESASTNQTSMYLCASSRPNLNIQYFGAGTRLSVL.

On this clonotype itself: A much larger clonotype is one base distant, so this may be a read error. This rearrangement joins TRBV7-2 to TRBJ1-1; TRBD1 is a possible D gene (6 bases). The CDR3 spans 14 residues. Germline V gene data show CDR1 as SGHTA and CDR2 as FQGNSA. The CDR3 is CASSAGHTNTEDFF. In nucleotides, the CDR3 is TGTGCCAGCAGCGCGGGACATACAAACACTGAAGATTTCTTT.

This clonotype was observed many times. The V and J genes are TRBV28 and TRBJ1-4, with D tentatively TRBD1 (6 bases). Trimming took off 3 bases at V and 10 bases at J, with 9 bases between the two ends. This CDR3 region has 12 residues. Germline assignment: CDR1 MDHEN and CDR2 SYDVKM. CDR3: CASSLTGRKLFF. CDR3 nucleotides: TGTGCCAGCAGTTTGACAGGACGAAAACTGTTTTTT.

This clonotype was detected many times. This chain connects TRBV28 to TRBJ2-7; D may be TRBD2 (6 bases). Per germline, CDR1 MDHEN and CDR2 SYDVKM. This CDR3 contains 15 residues. Between the trimmed V and J ends, which lost 1 base and 4 bases, there was a span of 14 bases. CDR3 bases: TGTGCCAGCAGTTTATCCCGGGAGATCGCGTACGAGCAGTACTTC. Translating gives CASSLSREIAYEQYF.

The chain joins TRBV28 to TRBJ1-4; D may be TRBD1 (5 bases). CDR3 length equals 16 residues. Germline lookup yields CDR1 MDHEN and CDR2 SYDVKM. The germline V and J ends were trimmed by 6 bases and 7 bases, with 21 bases remaining between them. The CDR3 loop is CASSRNTDIRGEKLFF. The CDR3 DNA follows: TGTGCCAGCAGCCGCAATACGGACATTCGAGGTGAAAAACTGTTTTTT.

This clonotype came up many times. This chain joins TRBV2 and TRBJ2-1, with D tentatively TRBD2 (6 bases). Trimming cost V 6 bases and J 9 bases, with 15 bases left between them. Germline lookup yields CDR1 SNHLY and CDR2 FYNNEI. This CDR3 region has 13 residues. CDR3 residues: CASRTLGGGEQFF. CDR3 sequence (DNA): TGTGCCAGCAGGACCCTTGGGGGAGGTGAGCAGTTCTTC. The full variable domain, with the rest looked up from reference TRBV2 and TRBJ2-1, is EPEVTQTPSHQVTQMGQEVILRCVPISNHLYFYWYRQILGQKVEFLVSFYNNEISEKSEIFDDQFSVERPDGSNFTLKIRSTKLEDSAMYFCASRTLGGGEQFFGPGTRLTVL.

This chain joins TRBV2 and TRBJ1-2; no firm D call. V was trimmed by 1 base and J by 7 bases, leaving 13 bases between them. This CDR3 is built from 14 residues. Germline CDR1 and CDR2: SNHLY and FYNNEI. The CDR3 here is CASSEEVALLGYTF. CDR3 nucleotide sequence: TGTGCCAGCAGTGAAGAGGTGGCACTTCTTGGCTACACCTTC.

This clonotype appeared a few times. The J gene is TRBJ2-2, the V gene TRBV30; 14 nucleotides line up with TRBD2. There are 19 residues in the CDR3. CDR1 is GTSNPN, CDR2 SVGIG, per germline (reference sequence). The V and J ends lost 0 bases and 2 bases, in that order; junction bases with no gene match: 8. The CDR3 loop is CAWSVRTSGRWGNTGELFF. CDR3 DNA sequence: TGTGCCTGGAGTGTAAGGACTAGCGGGAGGTGGGGAAACACCGGGGAGCTGTTTTTT.

There are many counts of this clonotype. This rearrangement joins TRBV6-5 to TRBJ2-3; D may be TRBD1 (6 bases). Germline-derived CDR1 and CDR2 are MNHEY and SVGAGI. V was trimmed by 0 bases and J by 6 bases, leaving 22 bases between them. This CDR3 comprises 18 residues. CDR3 sequence (DNA): TGTGCCAGCAGTTACTCTCCTCCGGGACATCCTTATCAGGATACGCAGTATTTT. This codes for CASSYSPPGHPYQDTQYF.

This clonotype was seen a few times. This CDR3 reads CASRLLGETGELFF. In DNA, the CDR3 is TGTGCCAGCAGACTCCTTGGGGAGACCGGGGAGCTGTTTTTT. The chain uses TRBV6-2 or TRBV6-3 and TRBJ2-2; D is perhaps TRBD2 (5 bases). V dropped 6 bases and J dropped 5 bases, with 13 bases sitting between them. CDR3 length: 14 residues. Germline V gives CDR1 MNHEY, CDR2 SVGEGT.

The genes are TRBV7-9 and TRBJ2-1, with D perhaps being TRBD1 or TRBD2 (5 bases each). This CDR3 has 17 amino acids. Germline values: CDR1 SEHNR, CDR2 FQNEAQ (reference sequence). V was shortened by 5 bases and J by 0 bases, with 17 bases between the two germline ends. The CDR3 loop is CASSLGSGASSYNEQFF. The CDR3, as DNA: TGTGCCAGCAGCCTCGGTTCCGGGGCGAGCTCCTACAATGAGCAGTTCTTC.

With respect to this clonotype: A much larger clone is a single base away; this may be a read error. V and J are TRBV2 and TRBJ2-7; 7 nucleotides align to TRBD1. The CDR3 loop spans 14 amino acids. J was trimmed by 3 bases and V by 5 bases; bases with no gene match: 7. Germline loops: CDR1 SNHLY, CDR2 FYNNEI. The CDR3 DNA reads TGTGCCAGCAGTAAGTCGACAGGGTTCTACGAGCAGTACTTC. The encoded protein is CASSKSTGFYEQYF.

This clonotype was detected many times. This rearrangement joins TRBV29-1 to TRBJ2-7; 7 bases are a match to TRBD1. Per germline, CDR1 SQVTM and CDR2 ANQGSEA. V was pared by 7 bases and J by 0 bases, with 6 bases of the junction left unmatched. The CDR3 sequence is 13 residues long. The CDR3 nucleotides are TGCAGCGCCGTGACAGGGAACTCCTACGAGCAGTACTTC. It specifies CSAVTGNSYEQYF.

There are many counts of this clonotype. The V gene is TRBV12-3 or TRBV12-4, the J gene TRBJ2-1, with a possible D match to TRBD1 (6 bases). Trimming shortened V by 3 bases and J by 0 bases, and 9 bases separated the two germline ends. The CDR3 loop spans 15 amino acids. The CDR3 loop is CASSLDRGSYNEQFF. The CDR3 region has the DNA TGTGCCAGCAGTTTGGACAGAGGCTCCTACAATGAGCAGTTCTTC.

This rearrangement joins TRBV20-1 to TRBJ1-6; 7 nucleotides match TRBD1. The CDR3 contains 13 residues. Per germline, CDR1 DFQATT and CDR2 SNEGSKA (reference sequence). V lost 6 bases, J lost 8 bases, and 7 bases stayed unmatched. The CDR3 DNA is TGCAGTGCGAAGACAGGGATCGATTCACCCCTCCACTTT. Its protein is CSAKTGIDSPLHF.

The table lists this clonotype with many counts. The chain recombines TRBV6-2 or TRBV6-3 with TRBJ1-5; D is unresolved. Germline V gene data show CDR1 as MNHEY and CDR2 as SVGEGT. V was cut by 2 bases and J by 3 bases, with 11 bases left in between. The CDR3 is 15 residues long. The CDR3 nucleotides are TGTGCCAGCAGTTACGGGAGACGGAACAATCAGCCCCAGCATTTT. Translation gives CASSYGRRNNQPQHF.

Only a few counts were recorded for this clonotype. This sequence joins TRBV11-1 and TRBJ2-4; D is possibly TRBD1 (5 bases). Per germline, CDR1 SGHAT and CDR2 FQDESV (reference sequence). There are 16 residues in the CDR3. V dropped 5 bases and J dropped 9 bases, with 23 bases sitting between them. This CDR3 is CASSPPGWQGESIQYF. The CDR3 DNA reads as TGTGCCAGCAGCCCCCCGGGTTGGCAGGGCGAGAGCATTCAGTACTTC.

This clonotype has a handful of counts. The chain uses TRBV20-1 and TRBJ2-3; 9 bases align to TRBD2. After removal of 3 bases from V and 5 bases from J, the junction contained 6 bases not matched to a gene. The CDR3 runs to 14 residues. Germline-derived CDR1 and CDR2 are DFQATT and SNEGSKA (reference sequence). The CDR3 here is CSASGSGREDTQYF. The CDR3, as DNA: TGCAGTGCTAGCGGTAGCGGGAGAGAAGATACGCAGTATTTT.

This clonotype showed up just a few times. The J gene is TRBJ2-1, the V gene TRBV7-9; the match to TRBD2 covers 8 bases. V dropped 5 bases and J dropped 9; count of bases not matched to a gene: 9. CDR3 length equals 14 residues. Looked up from germline, CDR1 is SEHNR and CDR2 is FQNEAQ (reference sequence). The CDR3 reads CASSVSGRVGEQFF. CDR3 bases: TGTGCCAGCAGCGTAAGCGGGAGAGTTGGTGAGCAGTTCTTC.

This clonotype came up a few times. The CDR3 here is CATSRDFGGARSNQPQHF. CDR3 nucleotides: TGTGCCACCAGCAGAGATTTCGGCGGGGCGCGGAGCAATCAGCCCCAGCATTTT. The chain carries TRBV15 and TRBJ1-5; perhaps TRBD1 as D (5 bases). The CDR3 has 18 residues. Germline V CDR1 and CDR2: LNHNV, YYDKDF (reference sequence). V lost 0 bases and J lost 1, with 16 bases in between.

This clonotype was observed at least ten times. This sequence joins TRBV2 and TRBJ1-1, with TRBD1 identical over 7 bases. Trimming cost V 6 bases and J 1 base; bases outside gene matches: 2. This CDR3 is 13 amino acids long. The V gene's germline CDR1 is SNHLY and CDR2 FYNNEI. The CDR3 here is CASSGTANTEAFF. CDR3 DNA sequence: TGTGCCAGCAGCGGGACAGCGAACACTGAAGCTTTCTTT.

This clonotype was seen more than once but under ten times. A single base separates this from a much larger clone, so it may be a read error. This chain uses TRBV24-1 with TRBJ2-5; a possible D gene is TRBD2 (5 bases). The V end was cut by 4 bases, the J end by 5 bases, with 19 bases between. This CDR3 is 16 amino acids long. Germline V gives CDR1 KGHDR, CDR2 SFDVKD. CDR3 residues: CATSEAGLRGVETQYF. The CDR3 DNA sequence: TGTGCCACCAGTGAAGCCGGCCTTCGGGGAGTCGAGACCCAGTACTTC.

V usage is TRBV28 and J usage is TRBJ2-2, with 7 positions matching TRBD1. The CDR3 has 15 amino acids. Per the germline V gene, CDR1 is MDHEN and CDR2 is SYDVKM. Trimming removed 5 bases from V and 5 bases from J; junction bases left unmatched: 8. The CDR3 DNA reads TGTGCCAGCAGTCCTCGACAGGGATGGACCGGGGAGCTGTTTTTT. Encoded protein: CASSPRQGWTGELFF.

This clonotype was observed many times. This sequence joins TRBV20-1 and TRBJ2-5; 13 positions match TRBD2. Germline CDR1 DFQATT, CDR2 SNEGSKA (reference sequence). Losses at the gene ends were 6 bases for V and 4 bases for J; bases not matched to a gene: 11. This CDR3 contains 16 residues. CDR3 sequence reads: CSARTSGRMIGETQYF. The CDR3, as DNA: TGCAGTGCCAGGACTAGCGGGAGAATGATCGGAGAGACCCAGTACTTC.

The chain recombines TRBV19 with TRBJ1-1; perhaps TRBD1 as D (6 bases). The V end lost 8 bases, the J end lost 0 bases, and 13 bases lay between the germline ends. CDR1 is LNHDA and CDR2 is SQIVND in the germline V gene (reference sequence). There are 14 residues in the CDR3. CDR3 DNA sequence: TGTGCCAGTTCCGCACAGGGCCTGAACACTGAAGCTTTCTTT. Encoded protein: CASSAQGLNTEAFF. Combining the CDR3 with reference TRBV19 and TRBJ1-1 gives the whole variable domain DGGITQSPKYLFRKEGQNVTLSCEQNLNHDAMYWYRQDPGQGLRLIYYSQIVNDFQKGDIAEGYSVSREKKESFPLTVTSAQKNPTAFYLCASSAQGLNTEAFFGQGTRLTVV.